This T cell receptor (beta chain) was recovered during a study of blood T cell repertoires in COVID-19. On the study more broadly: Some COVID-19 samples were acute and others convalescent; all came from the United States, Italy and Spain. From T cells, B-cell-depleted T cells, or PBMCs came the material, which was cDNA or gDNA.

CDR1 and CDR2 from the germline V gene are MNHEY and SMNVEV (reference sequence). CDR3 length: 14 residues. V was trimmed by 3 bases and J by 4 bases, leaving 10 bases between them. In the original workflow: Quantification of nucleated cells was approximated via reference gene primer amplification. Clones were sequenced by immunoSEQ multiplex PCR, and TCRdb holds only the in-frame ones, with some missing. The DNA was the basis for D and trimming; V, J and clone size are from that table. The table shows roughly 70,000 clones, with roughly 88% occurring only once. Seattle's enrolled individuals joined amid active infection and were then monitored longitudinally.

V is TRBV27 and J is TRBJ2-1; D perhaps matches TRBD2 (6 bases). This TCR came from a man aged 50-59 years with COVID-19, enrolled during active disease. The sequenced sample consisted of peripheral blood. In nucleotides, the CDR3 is TGTGCCAGCAGTTTGGGACTCTATTACAATGAGCAGTTCTTC. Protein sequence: CASSLGLYYNEQFF.